This TCR beta chain was observed in a study of T-cell memory formation after mild COVID-19. The wider study: Clustering of TCRs was largely donor specific. Notes on the study in general: The SARS-CoV-2 specificity of second-wave clones reaching peak at day 37 remained unverified. A balance of CD4 and CD8 characterized clones contracting day 15 to 85, whereas later expanders leaned CD4+. Shrinking CD4+ clones resided mostly in CM and EM, and CD8+ ones in EMRA.

TCRdb independently ran MiXCR on the 5' RACE reads; one entry per CDR3 protein. The sample holds about 400,000 distinct CDR3 sequences, 24% seen once. Germline loops: CDR1 SEHNR, CDR2 FQNEAQ (reference sequence). CDR3 length equals 16 residues. V shed 2 bases and J 6 bases; nucleotides not matched to a gene: 9. Regarding this clonotype: Antigen: not known.

The genes are TRBV7-9 and TRBJ2-1; 8 bases agree with TRBD2. Sequencing input: PBMCs or a T cell subset sorted from them (not recorded which). The source is an adult woman who had mild COVID-19 (a few samples of this study predate the infection). Cell type and time point are not known. The CDR3 loop reads CASSLTMGLGLNEQFF. The DNA of the CDR3 is TGTGCCAGCAGCTTAACTATGGGACTAGGGCTCAATGAGCAGTTCTTC. The full variable domain, rest sourced from reference TRBV7-9 and TRBJ2-1, is DTGVSQNPRHKITKRGQNVTFRCDPISEHNRLYWYRQTLGQGPEFLTYFQNEAQLEKSRLLSDRFSAERPKGSFSTLEIQRTEQGDSAMYLCASSLTMGLGLNEQFFGPGTRLTVL.